The rows below give T cell receptor beta chains drawn from one sample of a study of T cells in Graves' hyperthyroidism and ophthalmopathy. TCRdb processed the multiplex PCR reads anew with MiXCR; each CDR3 protein has one entry. Of about 500,000 distinct CDR3 sequences in the sample, about 15% were seen once. Material for sequencing was blood. These TCRs come from a woman aged 25 to 39 with Graves' ophthalmopathy. The CDR3 runs from the conserved cysteine through the conserved F or W. A D gene is named only where the DNA matches it firmly. The size of a clone is reported for some rows only, either as once, few or many, or as a class for expanded clones.

abundance	v_gene	j_gene	d_gene	CDR3aa	CDR3nt
.	TRBV20-1	TRBJ1-5	TRBD1	CSAAGTGGRSNQPQHF	TGCAGTGCTGCCGGGACAGGGGGCAGGAGCAATCAGCCCCAGCATTTT
few	TRBV7-9	TRBJ1-1	TRBD1	CASSANGQGNTEAFF	TGTGCCAGCAGCGCCAACGGACAGGGGAACACTGAAGCTTTCTTT
.	TRBV12-3/TRBV12-4	TRBJ1-1	.	CASTQFGNTEAFF	TGTGCCAGCACCCAGTTCGGGAACACTGAAGCTTTCTTT
.	TRBV11-2	TRBJ1-5	.	CASSLGGGVSNQPQHF	TGTGCCAGCAGCTTAGGCGGGGGGGTTAGCAATCAGCCCCAGCATTTT
many	TRBV20-1	TRBJ2-5	.	CSAPGHFQETQYF	TGCAGTGCCCCGGGACATTTCCAAGAGACCCAGTACTTC
.	TRBV20-1	TRBJ1-1	.	CGARDPLRGRTDTEAFF	TGCGGTGCTAGAGATCCCCTCAGGGGCCGTACGGACACTGAAGCTTTCTTT
.	TRBV24-1	TRBJ2-2	.	CATSEQGLGELFF	TGTGCCACCAGTGAGCAGGGGTTGGGGGAGCTGTTTTTT
few	TRBV11-2	TRBJ2-7	TRBD2	CASSLGDRGLAGVQQYF	TGTGCCAGCAGCTTAGGGGACAGGGGACTAGCGGGAGTTCAGCAGTACTTC
few	TRBV24-1	TRBJ2-1	TRBD1	CATSDPQTGLDEQFF	TGTGCCACCAGTGATCCACAGACAGGGCTGGATGAGCAGTTCTTC
.	TRBV19	TRBJ2-1	TRBD2	CATGLAGFHEQFF	TGTGCCACAGGACTAGCGGGATTTCATGAGCAGTTCTTC
.	TRBV14	TRBJ1-4	.	CASSQHQGNEKLFF	TGTGCCAGCAGCCAGCACCAGGGAAATGAAAAACTGTTTTTT
few	TRBV6-2/TRBV6-3	TRBJ1-4	.	CASSYSRADEKLFF	TGTGCCAGCAGTTACTCGAGGGCGGATGAAAAACTGTTTTTT
few	TRBV24-1	TRBJ1-2	.	CATSDNRAPLGYTF	TGTGCCACCAGTGATAACAGGGCCCCTCTGGGCTACACCTTC
.	TRBV15	TRBJ2-3	TRBD1	CATSGEQGAADTQYF	TGTGCCACCAGCGGCGAACAGGGGGCCGCAGATACGCAGTATTTT
once	TRBV7-9	TRBJ2-7	TRBD1	CASSLRQGADEQYF	TGTGCCAGCAGCTTACGACAGGGGGCAGACGAGCAGTACTTC
once	TRBV19	TRBJ2-7	TRBD1	CASSRTGGYREQYF	TGTGCCAGTAGCCGGACAGGGGGCTATCGAGAACAGTACTTC
.	TRBV5-4	TRBJ2-7	.	CASSSSFPSDEQYF	TGTGCCAGCAGCTCGAGCTTCCCCTCAGATGAGCAGTACTTC
few	TRBV6-2/TRBV6-3	TRBJ2-7	.	CATAGQGTEQYF	TGTGCCACCGCCGGCCAGGGGACCGAGCAGTACTTC